This TCR beta chain comes out of a study of T-cell reconstitution after alpha-beta-depleted transplantation in children. This clonotype showed up just a few times. Preparation of the TCRbeta library involved a method that used unique molecular identifiers. TCRdb re-called the PCR reads through MiXCR, storing one row per CDR3 protein. The data contain some 590,000 distinct CDR3 sequences, roughly a tenth of them singletons. Germline CDR1 is SEHNR and CDR2 is FQNEAQ (reference sequence). The CDR3 length is 14 residues. V was clipped by 3 bases and J by 7 bases; unmatched bases: 8. The TCR was taken from a human donor who donated a stem cell graft to a child with acute myeloid leukemia. The chain couples TRBV7-9 to TRBJ1-2; 7 bases agree with TRBD1. The sample consisted of PBMCs from the stem cell graft donor, taken from the stem cell graft. The CDR3 DNA reads TGTGCCAGCAGCTTGTCTAGCGCAGGGGGTGGCTACACCTTC. Amino acid sequence: CASSLSSAGGGYTF.